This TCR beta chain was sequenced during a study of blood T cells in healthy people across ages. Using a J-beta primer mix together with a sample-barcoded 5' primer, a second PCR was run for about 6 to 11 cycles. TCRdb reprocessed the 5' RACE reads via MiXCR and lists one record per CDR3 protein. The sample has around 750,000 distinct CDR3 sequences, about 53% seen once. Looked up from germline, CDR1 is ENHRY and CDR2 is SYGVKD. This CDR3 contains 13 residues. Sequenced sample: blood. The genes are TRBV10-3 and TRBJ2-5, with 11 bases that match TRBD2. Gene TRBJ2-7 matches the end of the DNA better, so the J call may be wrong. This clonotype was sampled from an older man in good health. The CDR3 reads CAIRGTSGREQYF. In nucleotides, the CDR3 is TGTGCCATCAGAGGGACTAGCGGCCGCGAGCAGTACTTC.